What follows are 8 T cell receptor beta chains derived from one specimen sequenced in a study of T cells in Graves' hyperthyroidism and ophthalmopathy. TCR beta CDR3 sequences were amplified from RNA transcripts. First-round RT-PCR targeting the TCR CDR3 was performed with the HTBI primer set. TCRdb ran MiXCR on the multiplex PCR reads and lists one entry per CDR3 protein. The sample holds about 400,000 distinct CDR3 sequences, just under 15% seen once. Sequencing was carried out using blood. Receptor source: a woman in her twenties or thirties with Graves' hyperthyroidism.

This clonotype was observed a handful of times. V and J are TRBV9 and TRBJ2-2; a possible D gene is TRBD2 (5 bases). The ends were cut back, 3 bases at V and 2 bases at J, with 14 bases in the middle. This CDR3 spans 16 amino acids. The V gene's germline CDR1 is SGDLS and CDR2 YYNGEE. This CDR3 is CASSALGSANTGELFF. The CDR3 nucleotides are TGTGCCAGCAGCGCCCTGGGGAGCGCCAACACCGGGGAGCTGTTTTTT.

The chain recombines TRBV29-1 with TRBJ2-1; D gene uncertain. Between the trimmed V and J ends, which lost 2 bases and 2 bases, there was a span of 13 bases. The CDR3 consists of 15 residues. Germline V lookup: CDR1 SQVTM, CDR2 ANQGSEA. In DNA form, the CDR3 reads TGCAGCGTTGAAAGAGGAACAATGACCTACAATGAGCAGTTCTTC. This encodes CSVERGTMTYNEQFF.

This clonotype has at least ten counts. The rearrangement links TRBV5-4 to TRBJ2-5, with a weak D call TRBD1 (5 bases). Per germline, CDR1 SGHNT and CDR2 YYREEE (reference sequence). V was trimmed by 2 bases and J by 5 bases, leaving 13 bases between them. The CDR3 is 14 residues long. CDR3 sequence: CASSLPRRAETQYF. As DNA, the CDR3 is TGTGCCAGCAGCTTACCCCGCAGGGCGGAGACCCAGTACTTC.

The rearrangement links TRBV7-9 to TRBJ2-1; 10 bases are a match to TRBD1. V was clipped by 1 base and J by 7 bases; unmatched bases: 7. Germline CDR1 and CDR2: SEHNR and FQNEAQ (reference sequence). The CDR3 consists of 16 residues. The CDR3 DNA is TGTGCCAGCAGCTTAGTGGACAGGGGGATGCAGAATGAGCAGTTCTTC. Protein: CASSLVDRGMQNEQFF.

This clonotype was detected ten times or more. This rearrangement joins TRBV3-1 to TRBJ1-2, with D hard to call. The CDR3 totals 13 residues. CDR1 and CDR2 from the germline V gene are LGHDT and YNNKEL (reference sequence). V shed 4 bases and J shed 8 bases, with 14 bases lying between them. CDR3 sequence reads: CASSRAKYWGYTF. CDR3 sequence (DNA): TGTGCCAGCAGCCGGGCGAAGTATTGGGGCTACACCTTC.

This clonotype was recorded at least ten times. The chain uses TRBV2 and TRBJ2-7, with 8 bases that match TRBD2. This CDR3 contains 15 residues. V shed 4 bases, J shed 1 base, and the junction held 6 bases outside the gene matches. Germline values: CDR1 SNHLY, CDR2 FYNNEI. The CDR3 sequence is CASSGTSGGSYEQYF. The CDR3 coding sequence is TGTGCCAGCAGTGGAACTAGCGGAGGTTCCTACGAGCAGTACTTC.

At least ten counts were recorded for this clonotype. The chain couples TRBV7-2 to TRBJ2-2; TRBD2 agrees at 8 bases. Trimming removed 5 bases from V and 4 bases from J; junction bases left unmatched: 9. The CDR3 has 16 amino acids. Germline V CDR1 and CDR2: SGHTA, FQGNSA. The DNA for the CDR3 is TGTGCCAGCAGCCAGACCGGGACTAGAGTCACCGGGGAGCTGTTTTTT. Its protein product is CASSQTGTRVTGELFF.

The chain carries TRBV5-8 and TRBJ2-5; D ambiguous. Germline V lookup: CDR1 SGHTS, CDR2 YDEGEE. V shed 0 bases and J shed 3 bases, with 12 bases lying between them. This CDR3 region has 15 residues. The CDR3 region is CASSLGARTEETQYF. CDR3 DNA sequence: TGTGCCAGCAGCTTGGGGGCTCGGACGGAAGAGACCCAGTACTTC.